These 14 T cell receptor beta chains were all obtained from the same sample, sequenced in a study of T cell responses to AZD1222 COVID-19 vaccine (dated by TCRdb to the early 2020s). Library prep was done by the immunoSEQ multiplex PCR assay. TCRdb limited this immuneACCESS table to in-frame rearrangements with V and J called. A share of clones is missing; checked studies link under half to unresolved V genes, and the rest is unexplained. This sample comprises 110,000 to 150,000 clones, roughly 92% of them detected only once. Of the sample, around 1.7% is held by the ten largest clones. The label giving this sample's time point can be read as: baseline before first vaccination. This material consisted of peripheral blood, taken on day 0 of AZD1222 vaccination. The source of these receptors is an adult in good health.

The rearrangement links TRBV9 to TRBJ2-5; 8 nucleotides align to TRBD2. Germline CDR1 is SGDLS and CDR2 is YYNGEE. Trimming at V came to 0 bases and at J to 5 bases, leaving 9 bases not matched to a gene. The CDR3 covers 16 residues. The DNA for the CDR3 is TGTGCCAGCAGCGTAGCGGGGACTAGGGGGGGTGAGACCCAGTACTTC. Its translation: CASSVAGTRGGETQYF.

The chain recombines TRBV13 with TRBJ1-2; D is unresolved. CDR3 length: 13 residues. Germline V CDR1 and CDR2: PRHDT, FYEKMQ (reference sequence). Trimming took off 4 bases at V and 8 bases at J, with 14 bases between the two ends. In DNA form, the CDR3 reads TGTGCCAGCAGCTCCCCACCTTTGGAAGGCTACACCTTC. This encodes CASSSPPLEGYTF.

In DNA form, the CDR3 reads TGTGCCAGCAGTACCCCGCGGCAGGGCGTTTATGAGCAGTTCTTC. This gives the protein CASSTPRQGVYEQFF. The chain couples TRBV27 to TRBJ2-1; D possibly corresponds to TRBD1 (5 bases). V shed 5 bases and J shed 8 bases, with 19 bases lying between them. In germline, CDR1 is MNHEY, CDR2 SMNVEV (reference sequence). The CDR3 has 15 residues.

The chain couples TRBV6-1 to TRBJ1-4, with 8 positions matching TRBD1. The CDR3 is 16 residues long. V lost 4 bases and J lost 1; bases outside the gene matches: 5. The germline gives CDR1 MNHNS, CDR2 SASEGT. The CDR3 DNA follows: TGTGCCAGCAGTGCCCCGGACAGGGTAACTAATGAAAAACTGTTTTTT. It is translated as CASSAPDRVTNEKLFF.

In its sample, this clone was seen once. This chain uses TRBV7-3 with TRBJ1-6, with unresolved D. V shed 4 bases and J shed 7 bases, with 14 bases lying between them. The CDR3 contains 15 residues. Germline-derived CDR1 and CDR2 are SGHTA and FQGTGA. The DNA for the CDR3 is TGTGCCAGCAGCTCCCTAGGACTGGGGAATTCACCCCTCCACTTT. Its protein product is CASSSLGLGNSPLHF.

The J gene is TRBJ1-5, the V gene TRBV2; no definite D call. V was pared by 1 base and J by 9 bases, with 10 bases between. This CDR3 is built from 13 residues. From germline, CDR1 is SNHLY and CDR2 FYNNEI. The CDR3 loop is CASSEEPPPPQHF. The CDR3 region has the DNA TGTGCCAGCAGTGAAGAGCCTCCGCCGCCCCAGCATTTT. Based on the CDR3 plus reference TRBV2 and TRBJ1-5, the full variable domain is EPEVTQTPSHQVTQMGQEVILRCVPISNHLYFYWYRQILGQKVEFLVSFYNNEISEKSEIFDDQFSVERPDGSNFTLKIRSTKLEDSAMYFCASSEEPPPPQHFGDGTRLSIL.

This chain uses TRBV9 with TRBJ2-5; no clear D. The CDR3 length is 14 residues. Trimming took off 0 bases at V and 5 bases at J, with 11 bases between the two ends. Germline lookup yields CDR1 SGDLS and CDR2 YYNGEE. The CDR3 here is CASSVGSLRETQYF. The CDR3, as DNA: TGTGCCAGCAGCGTAGGGTCCCTGCGGGAGACCCAGTACTTC.

The J gene is TRBJ2-7, the V gene TRBV10-3, with D tentatively TRBD2 (6 bases). The germline gives CDR1 ENHRY, CDR2 SYGVKD. V was shortened by 7 bases and J by 4 bases, with 17 bases between the two germline ends. The CDR3 runs 14 residues. CDR3 nucleotides: TGTGCCATCAAGGAGGGCAAGACAAGTTACGAGCAGTACTTC. Its translation is CAIKEGKTSYEQYF.

The DNA of the CDR3 is TGTGCCAGCAGCTTGAAGACTAGCGGGGGTCTTTACAATGAGCAGTTCTTC. It encodes CASSLKTSGGLYNEQFF. This rearrangement joins TRBV5-4 to TRBJ2-1; 12 bases are shared with TRBD2. The CDR3 covers 17 residues. V lost 1 base and J lost 4; bases outside the gene matches: 6. Germline lookup yields CDR1 SGHNT and CDR2 YYREEE (reference sequence).

CDR3 sequence: CAISPGQLGGDEQFF. DNA of the CDR3: TGTGCCATCAGCCCGGGACAGTTAGGAGGGGATGAGCAGTTCTTC. The rearrangement links TRBV10-3 to TRBJ2-1, with D perhaps TRBD1 (7 bases). The ends were cut back, 6 bases at V and 8 bases at J, with 20 bases in the middle. CDR1 and CDR2 from the germline V gene are ENHRY and SYGVKD. This CDR3 contains 15 residues.

The chain links TRBV6-5 to TRBJ2-7; TRBD1 agrees at 10 bases. The CDR3 contains 13 residues. CDR1 and CDR2 (germline): MNHEY, SVGAGI. The J segment lost 5 bases and the V segment lost 8 bases, leaving 6 bases of the junction unmatched. CDR3 residues: CASRDRGDDEQYF. DNA of the CDR3: TGTGCCAGCCGGGACAGGGGCGACGACGAGCAGTACTTC.

This chain joins TRBV29-1 and TRBJ2-1; a possible D gene is TRBD1 (6 bases). The CDR3 contains 11 residues. V shed 7 bases and J shed 12 bases, with 16 bases lying between them. In germline, CDR1 is SQVTM, CDR2 ANQGSEA. CDR3 DNA: TGCAGCGCGGTGACAGGACGAACGCAGTTCTTC. Its translation: CSAVTGRTQFF.

J is TRBJ1-5 and V is TRBV19; no clear D. The CDR3 is 11 amino acids. Germline V gene sequence: CDR1 LNHDA, CDR2 SQIVND (reference sequence). In nucleotides, the CDR3 is TGTTGTCGGCAGAACAATCAGCCCCAGCATTTT. This sequence encodes CCRQNNQPQHF. Variable domain in full (rest from reference TRBV19 and TRBJ1-5): DGGITQSPKYLFRKEGQNVTLSCEQNLNHDAMYWYRQDPGQGLRLIYYSQIVNDFQKGDIAEGYSVSREKKESFPLTVTSAQKNPTAFYLCCRQNNQPQHFGDGTRLSIL.

The chain links TRBV27 to TRBJ1-4, with TRBD1 as a possible D gene (6 bases). There are 15 residues in the CDR3. V was shortened by 5 bases and J by 8 bases, with 18 bases between the two germline ends. Germline lookup yields CDR1 MNHEY and CDR2 SMNVEV (reference sequence). The CDR3 sequence: CASSEWGPTREKLFF. CDR3 nucleotides: TGTGCCAGCAGTGAGTGGGGGCCTACACGGGAAAAACTGTTTTTT.